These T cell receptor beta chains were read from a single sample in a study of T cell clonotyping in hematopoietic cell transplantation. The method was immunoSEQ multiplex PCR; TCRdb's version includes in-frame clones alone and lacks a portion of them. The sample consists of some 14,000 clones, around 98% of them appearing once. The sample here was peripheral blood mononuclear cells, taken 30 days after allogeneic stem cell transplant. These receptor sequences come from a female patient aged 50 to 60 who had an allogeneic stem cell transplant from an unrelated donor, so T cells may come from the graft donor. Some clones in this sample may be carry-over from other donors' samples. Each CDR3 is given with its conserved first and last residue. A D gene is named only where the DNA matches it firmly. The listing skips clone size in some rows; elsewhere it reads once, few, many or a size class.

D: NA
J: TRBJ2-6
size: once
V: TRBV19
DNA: TGTGCCAGTAGTACTCCCCGGCAGGTTGGTCCTGGGGCCAACGTCCTGACTTTC
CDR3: CASSTPRQVGPGANVLTF

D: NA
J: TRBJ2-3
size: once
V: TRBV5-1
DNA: TGCGCCAGCAGCTTAACCACAGATACGCAGTATTTT
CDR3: CASSLTTDTQYF

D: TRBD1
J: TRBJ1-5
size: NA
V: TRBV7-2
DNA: TGTGCCAGCAGCTTAGCGGGGACAGGGAATCAGCCCCAGCATTTT
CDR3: CASSLAGTGNQPQHF

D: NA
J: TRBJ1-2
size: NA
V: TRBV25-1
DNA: TGTGCCAGCAGTGAGTCGTGGGCTGGGTATGGCTACACCTTC
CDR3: CASSESWAGYGYTF

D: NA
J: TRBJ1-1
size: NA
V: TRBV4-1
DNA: TGCGCCAGCAGCGTCCAACCGGTCACAGGGAGCACTGAAGCTTTCTTT
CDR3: CASSVQPVTGSTEAFF

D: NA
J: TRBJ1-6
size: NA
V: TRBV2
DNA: TGTGCCAGCAGTACACCTGGGGGGAGTAATTCACCCCTCCACTTT
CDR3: CASSTPGGSNSPLHF

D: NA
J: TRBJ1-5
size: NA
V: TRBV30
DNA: TGTGCCTGGCAGACAGTTAATAGCAATCAGCCCCAGCATTTT
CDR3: CAWQTVNSNQPQHF

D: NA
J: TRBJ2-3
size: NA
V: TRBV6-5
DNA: TGTGCCAGCACCTCGCAGCGAGTCGGGGATACGCAGTATTTT
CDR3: CASTSQRVGDTQYF

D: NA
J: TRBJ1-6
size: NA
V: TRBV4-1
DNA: TGCGCCAGCAGCCAAGACTCCGGGCTGGGGAACTATAATTCACCCCTCCACTTT
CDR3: CASSQDSGLGNYNSPLHF

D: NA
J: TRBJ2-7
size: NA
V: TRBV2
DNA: TGTGCCAGCAAGGACAACGGGGAAGAGCAGTACTTC
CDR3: CASKDNGEEQYF

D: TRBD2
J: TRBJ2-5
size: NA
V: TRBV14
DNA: TGTGCCAGCAGCCAACTGTCGTTAGCGGGGGGCCAACGGACCCAGTACTTC
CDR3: CASSQLSLAGGQRTQYF

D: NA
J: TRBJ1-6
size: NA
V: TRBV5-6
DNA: TGTGCCAGCAGCTCCTTTCGGACAGCTTCTAATTCACCCCTCCACTTT
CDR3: CASSSFRTASNSPLHF

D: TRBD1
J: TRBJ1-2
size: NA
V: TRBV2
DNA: TGTGCCAGCAGAGAACCGGGACAGGGGTATGGCTACACCTTC
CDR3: CASREPGQGYGYTF

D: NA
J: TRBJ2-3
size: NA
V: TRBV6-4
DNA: TGTGCCAGCAGTGAAGGGACTGCTAGCACAGATACGCAGTATTTT
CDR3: CASSEGTASTDTQYF

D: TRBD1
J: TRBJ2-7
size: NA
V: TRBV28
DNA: TGTGCCAGCAGTTCCGCCGGGACAGGGTACTACGAGCAGTACTTC
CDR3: CASSSAGTGYYEQYF

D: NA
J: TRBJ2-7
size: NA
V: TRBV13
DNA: TGTGCCAGCAGCTATTCAGGAAGCTCAAGGGACGAGCAGTACTTC
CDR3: CASSYSGSSRDEQYF

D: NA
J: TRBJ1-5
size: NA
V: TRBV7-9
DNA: TGTGCCAGCAGCTTAAGCAGTCTAGCTGATGACAGCAATCAGCCCCAGCATTTT
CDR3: CASSLSSLADDSNQPQHF

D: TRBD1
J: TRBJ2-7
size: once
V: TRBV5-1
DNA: TGCGCCAGCAGCTGGGGACAGCCCTCCTACGAGCAGTACTTC
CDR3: CASSWGQPSYEQYF

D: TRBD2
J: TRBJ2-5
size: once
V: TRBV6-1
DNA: TGTGCCAGCAGGGACTCCTCTAGCGGGGGGACCGTTTACTTC
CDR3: CASRDSSSGGTVYF

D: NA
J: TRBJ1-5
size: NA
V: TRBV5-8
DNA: TGTGCCAGCAGCTTTGGACATCAGCCCCAGCATTTT
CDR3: CASSFGHQPQHF

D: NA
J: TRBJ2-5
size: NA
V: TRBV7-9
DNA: TGTGCCAGCAGCTTAGCGGGAGTGATTACAGAGACCCAGTACTTC
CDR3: CASSLAGVITETQYF

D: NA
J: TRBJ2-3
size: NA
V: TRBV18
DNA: TGTGCCAGCTCACCAAAAGAGGGGCTTGGCACAGATACGCAGTATTTT
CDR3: CASSPKEGLGTDTQYF

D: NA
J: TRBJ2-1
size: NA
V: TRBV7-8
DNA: TGTGCCAGCAGCTTAGTAGAGGGACTTCCCAAGAGGGGCAATGAGCAGTTCTTC
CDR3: CASSLVEGLPKRGNEQFF

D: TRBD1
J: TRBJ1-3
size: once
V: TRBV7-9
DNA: TGTGCCAGCAGCAATGGACAGGGGGCTTCGGTAAACACCATATATTTT
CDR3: CASSNGQGASVNTIYF

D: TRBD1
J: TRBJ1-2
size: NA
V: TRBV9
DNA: TGTGCCAGCAGCCAGCGACAGGGGACTAACTATGGCTACACCTTC
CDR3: CASSQRQGTNYGYTF

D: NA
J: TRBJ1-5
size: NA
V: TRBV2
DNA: TGTGCCAGCAGTGACAGCAATCAGCCCCAGCATTTT
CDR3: CASSDSNQPQHF

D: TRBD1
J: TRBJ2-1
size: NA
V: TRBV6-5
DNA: TGTGCCAGCAGTGGGGACAGGGACTCCTACAATGAGCAGTTCTTC
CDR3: CASSGDRDSYNEQFF

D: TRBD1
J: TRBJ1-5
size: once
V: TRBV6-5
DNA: TGTGCCAGCAGTTCTTTGGCAGGGGGCGGCAATCAGCCCCAGCATTTT
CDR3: CASSSLAGGGNQPQHF

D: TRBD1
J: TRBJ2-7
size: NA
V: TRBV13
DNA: TGTGCCAGCAGCGTATTGACAGGGGAATCCTACGAGCAGTACTTC
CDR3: CASSVLTGESYEQYF

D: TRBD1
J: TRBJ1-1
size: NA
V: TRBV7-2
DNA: TGTGCCAGCAGCTTTACCGGGACAGGGGGTTCCGAAGCTTTCTTT
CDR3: CASSFTGTGGSEAFF

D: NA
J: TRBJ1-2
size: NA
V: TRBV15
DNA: TGTGCCACCAGCAGTGACTCCTATGGCTACACCTTC
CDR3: CATSSDSYGYTF

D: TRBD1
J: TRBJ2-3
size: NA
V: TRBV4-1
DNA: TGCGCCAGCAGCCAAGGGAGGGACAGGGGGCAAGTAGATACGCAGTATTTT
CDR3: CASSQGRDRGQVDTQYF

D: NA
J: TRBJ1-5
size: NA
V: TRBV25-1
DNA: TGTGCCAGCAGTGAATGGGGATCCAATCAGCCCCAGCATTTT
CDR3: CASSEWGSNQPQHF

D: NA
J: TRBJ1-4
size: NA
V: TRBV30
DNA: TGTGCCTGGAGTAGCGGGTGGGGTGACGGTGAAAAACTGTTTTTT
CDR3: CAWSSGWGDGEKLFF

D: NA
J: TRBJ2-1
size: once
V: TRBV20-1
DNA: TGCAGTGCTAGTAATCCCATTGAGCAGTTCTTC
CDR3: CSASNPIEQFF

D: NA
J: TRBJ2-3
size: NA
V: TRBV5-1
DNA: TGCGCCAGCAGCTTGGAGGGGGGGGGCATAGATACGCAGTATTTT
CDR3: CASSLEGGGIDTQYF